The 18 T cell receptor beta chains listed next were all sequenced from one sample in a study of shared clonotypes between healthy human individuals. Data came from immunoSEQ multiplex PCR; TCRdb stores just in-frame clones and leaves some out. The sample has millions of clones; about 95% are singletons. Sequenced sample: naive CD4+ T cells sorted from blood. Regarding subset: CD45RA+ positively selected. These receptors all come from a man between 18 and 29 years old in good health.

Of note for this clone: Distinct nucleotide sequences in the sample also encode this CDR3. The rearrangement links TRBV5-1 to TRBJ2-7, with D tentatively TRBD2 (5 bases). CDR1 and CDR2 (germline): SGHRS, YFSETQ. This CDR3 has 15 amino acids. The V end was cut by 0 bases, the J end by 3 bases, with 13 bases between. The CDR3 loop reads CASSLDPGSSYEQYF. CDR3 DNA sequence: TGCGCCAGCAGCTTGGATCCGGGATCGAGCTACGAGCAGTACTTC.

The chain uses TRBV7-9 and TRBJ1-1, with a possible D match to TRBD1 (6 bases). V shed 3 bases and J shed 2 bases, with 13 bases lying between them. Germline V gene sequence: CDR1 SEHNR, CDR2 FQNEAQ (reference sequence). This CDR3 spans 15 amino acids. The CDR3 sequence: CASSLLIQGNTEAFF. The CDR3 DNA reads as TGTGCCAGCAGCTTGTTAATACAGGGTAACACTGAAGCTTTCTTT.

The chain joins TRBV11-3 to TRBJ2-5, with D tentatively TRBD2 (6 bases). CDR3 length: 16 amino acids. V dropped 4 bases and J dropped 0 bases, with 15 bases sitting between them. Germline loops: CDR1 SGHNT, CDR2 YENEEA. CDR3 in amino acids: CASSSGSGPYQETQYF. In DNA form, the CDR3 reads TGTGCCAGCAGCTCGGGCAGCGGGCCGTACCAAGAGACCCAGTACTTC.

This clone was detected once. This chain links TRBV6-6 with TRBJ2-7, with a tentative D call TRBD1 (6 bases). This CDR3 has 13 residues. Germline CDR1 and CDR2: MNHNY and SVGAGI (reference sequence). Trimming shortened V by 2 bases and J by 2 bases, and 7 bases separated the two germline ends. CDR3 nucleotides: TGTGCCAGCAGTTACCAGGGGACCTACGAGCAGTACTTC. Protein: CASSYQGTYEQYF.

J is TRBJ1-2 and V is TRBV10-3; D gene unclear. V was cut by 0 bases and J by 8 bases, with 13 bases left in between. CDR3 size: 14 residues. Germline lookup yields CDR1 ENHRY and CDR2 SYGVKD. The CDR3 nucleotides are TGTGCCATCAGTGAGTCGGTTGGGGAATCAGGCTACACCTTC. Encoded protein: CAISESVGESGYTF.

The CDR3 region is CASSFQTGQGATNEKLFF. The CDR3 region has the DNA TGTGCCAGCAGCTTCCAGACGGGACAGGGGGCCACTAATGAAAAACTGTTTTTT. The genes are TRBV7-2 and TRBJ1-4; 12 bases line up with TRBD1. J was trimmed by 2 bases and V by 3 bases; bases with no gene match: 7. The CDR3 runs 18 residues. The germline V gene has CDR1 SGHTA and CDR2 FQGNSA.

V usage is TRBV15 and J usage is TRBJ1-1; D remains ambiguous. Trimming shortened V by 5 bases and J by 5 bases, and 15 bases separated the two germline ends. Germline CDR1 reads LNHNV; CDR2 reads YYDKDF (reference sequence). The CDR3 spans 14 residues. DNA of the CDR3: TGTGCCACCAGCGCAAAAGGGTATTTGACTGAAGCTTTCTTT. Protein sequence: CATSAKGYLTEAFF.

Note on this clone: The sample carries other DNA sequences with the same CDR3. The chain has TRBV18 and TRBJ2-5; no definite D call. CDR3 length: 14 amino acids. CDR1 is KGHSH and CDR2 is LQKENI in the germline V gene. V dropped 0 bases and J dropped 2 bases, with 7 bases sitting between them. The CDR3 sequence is CASSPPVLQETQYF. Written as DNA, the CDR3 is TGTGCCAGCTCACCACCCGTACTACAAGAGACCCAGTACTTC.

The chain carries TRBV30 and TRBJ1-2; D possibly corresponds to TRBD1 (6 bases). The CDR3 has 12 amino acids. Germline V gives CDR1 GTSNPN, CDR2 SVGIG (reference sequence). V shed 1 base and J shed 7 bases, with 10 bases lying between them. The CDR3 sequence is CAWSEGGGGYTF. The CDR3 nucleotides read TGTGCCTGGAGTGAAGGGGGAGGTGGCTACACCTTC.

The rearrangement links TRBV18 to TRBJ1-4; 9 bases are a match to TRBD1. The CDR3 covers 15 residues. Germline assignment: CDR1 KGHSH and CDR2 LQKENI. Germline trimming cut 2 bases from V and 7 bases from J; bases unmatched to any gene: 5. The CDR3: CASSPAGTGPEKLFF. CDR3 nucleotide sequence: TGTGCCAGCTCACCAGCCGGGACAGGGCCTGAAAAACTGTTTTTT.

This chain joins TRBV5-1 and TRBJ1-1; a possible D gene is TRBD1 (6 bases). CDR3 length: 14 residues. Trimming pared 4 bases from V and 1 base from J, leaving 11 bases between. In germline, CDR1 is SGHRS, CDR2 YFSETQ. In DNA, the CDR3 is TGCGCCAGCAGCACACGGACAGCGAACACTGAAGCTTTCTTT. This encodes CASSTRTANTEAFF.

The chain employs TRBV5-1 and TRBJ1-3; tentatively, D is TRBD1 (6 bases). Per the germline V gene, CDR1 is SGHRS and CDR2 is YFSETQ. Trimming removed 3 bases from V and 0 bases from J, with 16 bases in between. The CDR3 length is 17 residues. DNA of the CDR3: TGCGCCAGCAGCTCCGGCTTACAGGGAAGCTCTGGAAACACCATATATTTT. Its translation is CASSSGLQGSSGNTIYF.

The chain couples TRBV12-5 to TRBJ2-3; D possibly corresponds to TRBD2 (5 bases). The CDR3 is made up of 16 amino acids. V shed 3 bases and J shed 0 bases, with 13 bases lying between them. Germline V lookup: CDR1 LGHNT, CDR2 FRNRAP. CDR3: CASGLTSGPSTDTQYF. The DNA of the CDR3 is TGTGCTAGTGGTTTAACGAGCGGACCCAGCACAGATACGCAGTATTTT.

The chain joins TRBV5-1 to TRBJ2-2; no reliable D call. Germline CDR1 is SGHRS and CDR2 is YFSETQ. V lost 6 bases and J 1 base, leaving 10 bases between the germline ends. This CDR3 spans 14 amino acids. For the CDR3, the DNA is TGCGCCAGCACCCTGGACGGGAACACCGGGGAGCTGTTTTTT. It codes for CASTLDGNTGELFF. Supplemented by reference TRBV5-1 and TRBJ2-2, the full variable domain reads KAGVTQTPRYLIKTRGQQVTLSCSPISGHRSVSWYQQTPGQGLQFLFEYFSETQRNKGNFPGRFSGRQFSNSRSEMNVSTLELGDSALYLCASTLDGNTGELFFGEGSRLTVL.

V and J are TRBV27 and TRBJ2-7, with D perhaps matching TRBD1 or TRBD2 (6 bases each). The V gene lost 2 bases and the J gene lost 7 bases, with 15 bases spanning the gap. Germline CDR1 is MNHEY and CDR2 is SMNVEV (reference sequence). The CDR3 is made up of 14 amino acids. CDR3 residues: CASSLEGRRGEQYF. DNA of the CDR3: TGTGCCAGCAGTTTAGAAGGCCGGAGGGGGGAGCAGTACTTC.

CDR3 residues: CASSTGQGKYEQYF. For the CDR3, the DNA is TGTGCCAGCAGTACTGGACAGGGAAAGTACGAGCAGTACTTC. The chain has TRBV6-5 and TRBJ2-7; 8 nucleotides line up with TRBD1. This CDR3 has 14 amino acids. Germline V CDR1 and CDR2: MNHEY, SVGAGI. Trimming at V came to 5 bases and at J to 4 bases, leaving 7 bases not matched to a gene.

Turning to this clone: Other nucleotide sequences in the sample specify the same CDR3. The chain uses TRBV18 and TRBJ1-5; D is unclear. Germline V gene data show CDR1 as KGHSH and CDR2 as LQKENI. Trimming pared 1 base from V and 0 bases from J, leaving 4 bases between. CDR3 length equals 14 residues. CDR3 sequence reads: CASSPLNSNQPQHF. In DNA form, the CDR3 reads TGTGCCAGCTCACCACTAAATAGCAATCAGCCCCAGCATTTT.

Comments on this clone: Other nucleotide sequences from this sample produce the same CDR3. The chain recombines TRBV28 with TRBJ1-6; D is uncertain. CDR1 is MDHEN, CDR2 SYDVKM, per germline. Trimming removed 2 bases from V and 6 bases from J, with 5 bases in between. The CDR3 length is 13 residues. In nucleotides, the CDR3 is TGTGCCAGCAGTTTAATCGGTAATTCACCCCTCCACTTT. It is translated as CASSLIGNSPLHF.